Described below is a single TCR beta chain sequence and its context. Its specific antigen is unknown. No much larger clone is present one base from it, and per-base qualities are unavailable. This specimen comes from a study of patients and donors after allogeneic stem cell transplantation (TCRdb year 2020). The method behind the library was RT-PCR. The instrument was a NextSeq 550. TCRdb itself trimmed the public reads at Q25 with fastp, ran MiXCR and retained productive beta chains. Rows are unified per CDR3 protein, each entry keeping the most common DNA and genes. The sample records about a million distinct CDR3 sequences, approximately 19% of which are singletons. The ten biggest clones cover 5.5% to 6.5% of the sample. The sequenced sample consisted of blood, either unsorted or a sorted T cell fraction (not recorded which). The receptor was isolated from a human donor who was either an allogeneic HSCT recipient or a stem cell or donor lymphocyte infusion donor (not recorded which). It is not recorded whose cells these are; they may come from a transplant donor.

The CDR3 region has the sequence CASSFRMNPDTQYF. The DNA is TGTGCCAGCAGTTTTCGGATGAACCCAGATACGCAGTATTTT. The sequence is built from TRBV12-3 or TRBV12-4 and TRBJ2-3, with the D gene not confidently named. Trimming takes 3 bases from V and 4 bases from J, and the germline ends sit 11 bases apart. The CDR3 has 14 amino acids, counting the end cysteine and phenylalanine. CDR3 DNA only is kept here, 42 bases in frame from base 1.